The present entry profiles one T cell receptor beta chain with its context. Its antigen is as yet unknown. This sample is part of a study of T cell responses to AZD1222 COVID-19 vaccine. TCRdb's table, derived via immunoSEQ multiplex PCR, lists solely in-frame clones and lacks some. Here the sample spans about 100,000 clones, approximately 90% being singletons. Study conclusions and caveats: Clonal diversity was possibly underestimated, and the donors were mostly white British, with more females. Among those given AZD1222, only five to seven were seropositive at baseline.

This TCR was sampled from an adult in good health. This specimen consisted of peripheral blood, obtained on day 0 of AZD1222 vaccination.

The CDR3 loop reads CASSNRGNTEAFF. CDR3 nucleotides: TGTGCCAGTAGCAACAGGGGGAACACTGAAGCTTTCTTT. This chain connects TRBV19 to TRBJ1-1; 7 nucleotides agree with TRBD1. This CDR3 region has 13 residues. V trimming: 6 bases; J trimming: 1 base; junction bases outside the gene matches: 2. Germline lookup yields CDR1 LNHDA and CDR2 SQIVND (reference sequence).